Listed here are 24 T cell receptor beta chains from one sample, sequenced in a study of cytomegalovirus exposure and HLA in healthy donors. The PCR contained 60 Vbeta and 13 Jbeta primers. Data came from immunoSEQ multiplex PCR; TCRdb stores just in-frame clones and leaves some out. The sample yields roughly 100,000 clones, around 64% seen once. The sample consisted of PBMCs. These TCRs come from a man aged 55 to 70 in good health and CMV-seronegative.

The chain joins TRBV11-3 to TRBJ2-3; D unclear. The CDR3 runs 13 residues. Between the trimmed V and J ends, which lost 2 bases and 4 bases, there was a span of 7 bases. Germline CDR1 SGHNT, CDR2 YENEEA. In nucleotides, the CDR3 is TGTGCCAGCAGCTTATTCTTCTCAGATACGCAGTATTTT. Protein sequence: CASSLFFSDTQYF.

Concerning this clone: This CDR3 is also generated by other DNA sequences in the sample. The rearrangement links TRBV5-1 to TRBJ2-2; 8 bases fit TRBD1. V was clipped by 3 bases and J by 0 bases; unmatched bases: 1. The CDR3 totals 15 residues. The V gene's germline CDR1 is SGHRS and CDR2 YFSETQ. The DNA for the CDR3 is TGCGCCAGCAGCTCGGGACAGGCGAACACCGGGGAGCTGTTTTTT. Its protein is CASSSGQANTGELFF.

This clone was found a few times. This rearrangement joins TRBV7-2 to TRBJ2-3; D unclear. CDR3 length equals 15 residues. The germline V and J ends were trimmed by 1 base and 1 base, with 9 bases remaining between them. Germline V gives CDR1 SGHTA, CDR2 FQGNSA. The CDR3 DNA reads as TGTGCCAGCAGCTTAGGGGCTACTCGCACAGATACGCAGTATTTT. It translates to CASSLGATRTDTQYF.

The chain joins TRBV27 to TRBJ1-3; D call uncertain. The CDR3 spans 13 residues. The V gene lost 6 bases and the J gene lost 8 bases, with 14 bases spanning the gap. Germline CDR1 is MNHEY and CDR2 is SMNVEV (reference sequence). The CDR3 DNA follows: TGTGCCAGCAGCCGCTTGGCTAGAGACACCATATATTTT. Translating it yields CASSRLARDTIYF.

The CDR3 loop is CASSLQGAGGDTQYF. Here the CDR3 DNA reads TGTGCCAGCAGTCTACAGGGGGCAGGGGGAGATACGCAGTATTTT. The J gene is TRBJ2-3, the V gene TRBV6-4; TRBD1 aligns across 9 bases. CDR3 length equals 15 residues. CDR1 is MRHNA, CDR2 SNTAGT, per germline. V dropped 5 bases and J dropped 5; count of bases not matched to a gene: 8.

The chain uses TRBV5-6 and TRBJ1-4; D possibly corresponds to TRBD1 (6 bases). This CDR3 spans 16 amino acids. Germline CDR1 SGHDT, CDR2 YYEEEE. V lost 0 bases and J 7 bases, leaving 16 bases between the germline ends. In nucleotides, the CDR3 is TGTGCCAGCAGCTTGGGGGGCTGGACAGTTGGTGAAAAACTGTTTTTT. Translating it yields CASSLGGWTVGEKLFF.

This chain joins TRBV10-2 and TRBJ2-7, with 8 bases aligning to TRBD1. The CDR3 consists of 13 residues. Per the germline V gene, CDR1 is WSHSY and CDR2 is SAAADI. Unmatched junction bases numbered 2, after V lost 6 bases and J lost 1 base. The CDR3 coding sequence is TGCGCCAGCAGGGGGACAGGATCCTACGAGCAGTACTTC. Its translation: CASRGTGSYEQYF.

The chain uses TRBV5-6 and TRBJ2-1, with 9 bases lining up with TRBD2. The V segment lost 7 bases and the J segment 2 bases; nucleotides outside the gene matches: 7. The CDR3 sequence is 15 residues long. Germline CDR1 and CDR2: SGHDT and YYEEEE. Here the CDR3 DNA reads TGTGCCAGCTTAACAGCGGGGGGACCCTACAATGAGCAGTTCTTC. It yields the protein CASLTAGGPYNEQFF.

This clone was observed a handful of times. The chain employs TRBV5-4 and TRBJ2-7, with TRBD2 matching 10 bases. This CDR3 region has 16 residues. Germline V gene sequence: CDR1 SGHNT, CDR2 YYREEE (reference sequence). The ends lost 0 bases at V and 3 bases at J; junction bases unmatched: 6. CDR3 loop: CASSLGSGTSVYEQYF. The CDR3 region has the DNA TGTGCCAGCAGCTTGGGAAGCGGGACTAGCGTCTACGAGCAGTACTTC.

V and J are TRBV5-1 and TRBJ2-2; 13 nucleotides line up with TRBD2. The V gene's germline CDR1 is SGHRS and CDR2 YFSETQ. Trimming removed 3 bases from V and 3 bases from J; junction bases left unmatched: 2. The CDR3 is made up of 16 amino acids. The CDR3: CASSSGTSGDTGELFF. The DNA for the CDR3 is TGCGCCAGCAGCTCTGGGACTAGCGGGGACACCGGGGAGCTGTTTTTT. The entire variable domain, with the rest obtained from reference TRBV5-1 and TRBJ2-2, is as follows: KAGVTQTPRYLIKTRGQQVTLSCSPISGHRSVSWYQQTPGQGLQFLFEYFSETQRNKGNFPGRFSGRQFSNSRSEMNVSTLELGDSALYLCASSSGTSGDTGELFFGEGSRLTVL.

V is TRBV19 and J is TRBJ1-4; 7 bases map to TRBD1. Trimming cost V 5 bases and J 7 bases; bases outside gene matches: 10. The CDR3 spans 15 residues. The germline CDR1 and CDR2 sequences are LNHDA and SQIVND (reference sequence). CDR3 nucleotide sequence: TGTGCCAGTAGTGATCCGGGACAGACGGGTGAAAAACTGTTTTTT. It encodes CASSDPGQTGEKLFF.

The CDR3 protein is CASKETSAYEQYF. The DNA for the CDR3 is TGTGCCAGCAAGGAGACTAGCGCCTACGAGCAGTACTTC. V gene TRBV2 combines with J gene TRBJ2-7; 8 bases are shared with TRBD2. Germline-derived CDR1 and CDR2 are SNHLY and FYNNEI. This CDR3 is 13 amino acids long. Germline trimming cut 7 bases from V and 2 bases from J; bases unmatched to any gene: 4. The full variable domain, in which reference TRBV2 and TRBJ2-7 provide the parts outside the CDR3, is EPEVTQTPSHQVTQMGQEVILRCVPISNHLYFYWYRQILGQKVEFLVSFYNNEISEKSEIFDDQFSVERPDGSNFTLKIRSTKLEDSAMYFCASKETSAYEQYFGPGTRLTVT.

The chain has TRBV5-1 and TRBJ2-1; D not certain. V was clipped by 1 base and J by 6 bases, with 11 bases between them. The CDR3 has 14 amino acids. CDR1 and CDR2 (germline): SGHRS, YFSETQ. The CDR3 loop reads CASSLSLEINEQFF. CDR3 DNA: TGCGCCAGCAGCTTGAGTTTGGAGATCAATGAGCAGTTCTTC.

The V and J genes are TRBV6-4 and TRBJ1-4, with D uncertain. Trimming took off 2 bases at V and 4 bases at J, with 8 bases between the two ends. This CDR3 has 14 amino acids. CDR1 is MRHNA and CDR2 is SNTAGT in the germline V gene. CDR3: CASSDAGINEKLFF. CDR3 nucleotide sequence: TGTGCCAGCAGTGACGCAGGAATTAATGAAAAACTGTTTTTT.

This clone has more than one count but fewer than ten. The rearrangement links TRBV9 to TRBJ1-6; D perhaps matches TRBD1 (5 bases). Trimming removed 3 bases from V and 1 base from J, with 11 bases in between. The CDR3 is 16 residues long. Germline assignment: CDR1 SGDLS and CDR2 YYNGEE. The CDR3 region has the DNA TGTGCCAGCAGCGAGGCAGGGAAGTCCTATAATTCACCCCTCCACTTT. Translated, it gives CASSEAGKSYNSPLHF.

This clone was found once. The V and J genes are TRBV6-6 and TRBJ2-1; 10 bases fit TRBD1. Germline V gene lookup returns CDR1 MNHNY and CDR2 SVGAGI (reference sequence). V gave up 1 base and J gave up 14 bases; unmatched junction bases: 2. The CDR3 covers 12 residues. Here the CDR3 reads CASSYLGQGKFF. CDR3 DNA: TGTGCCAGCAGTTACTTGGGACAGGGGAAGTTCTTC.

V is TRBV9 and J is TRBJ1-3; tentatively, D is TRBD1 (6 bases). V was clipped by 5 bases and J by 3 bases, with 12 bases between them. Germline loops: CDR1 SGDLS, CDR2 YYNGEE. The CDR3 loop spans 14 amino acids. CDR3 DNA: TGTGCCAGCAGGGGCCCAGGGGTTGGAAACACCATATATTTT. Translated: CASRGPGVGNTIYF.

V usage is TRBV28 and J usage is TRBJ1-5; the D gene is possibly TRBD1 (6 bases). V shed 4 bases and J shed 2 bases, with 12 bases lying between them. This CDR3 region has 15 residues. The germline V gene has CDR1 MDHEN and CDR2 SYDVKM. This chain's CDR3 is CASSSTGLGNQPQHF. Here the CDR3 DNA reads TGTGCCAGCAGTTCAACAGGGTTGGGCAATCAGCCCCAGCATTTT.

The chain employs TRBV11-2 and TRBJ2-1; tentative D call: TRBD2 (6 bases). The CDR3 spans 14 residues. In germline, CDR1 is SGHAT, CDR2 FQNNGV. V dropped 5 bases and J dropped 4 bases, with 12 bases sitting between them. CDR3 in DNA: TGTGCCAGCAGCCCTTCTGGGACTTACAATGAGCAGTTCTTC. Encoded protein: CASSPSGTYNEQFF. Full variable domain (missing parts from reference TRBV11-2 and TRBJ2-1): EAGVAQSPRYKIIEKRQSVAFWCNPISGHATLYWYQQILGQGPKLLIQFQNNGVVDDSQLPKDRFSAERLKGVDSTLKIQPAKLEDSAVYLCASSPSGTYNEQFFGPGTRLTVL.

The genes are TRBV7-6 and TRBJ2-1; 8 bases fit TRBD2. Germline V gene data show CDR1 as SGHVS and CDR2 as FNYEAQ. The CDR3 loop spans 16 amino acids. V lost 1 base and J lost 5; bases outside the gene matches: 7. Written as DNA, the CDR3 is TGTGCCAGCAGCTTAGATAGGCGGGGGGTTGACAATGAGCAGTTCTTC. Protein sequence: CASSLDRRGVDNEQFF.

This clone was found a few times. This chain links TRBV7-8 with TRBJ2-6; D is undetermined. The CDR3 length is 19 residues. The germline gives CDR1 SGHVS, CDR2 FQNEAQ. The V end lost 4 bases, the J end lost 0 bases, and 19 bases lay between the germline ends. This CDR3 is CASSSPDKPEPSGANVLTF. The CDR3 bases are TGTGCCAGCAGCTCCCCCGACAAACCGGAACCCTCTGGGGCCAACGTCCTGACTTTC.

The rearrangement links TRBV13 to TRBJ1-1, with D perhaps matching TRBD1 (6 bases). This CDR3 is built from 15 residues. From germline, CDR1 is PRHDT and CDR2 FYEKMQ (reference sequence). V gave up 1 base and J gave up 5 bases, with 14 bases separating them. The CDR3 region is CASSLVGVDRTEAFF. CDR3 bases: TGTGCCAGCAGCTTAGTCGGGGTAGACAGGACTGAAGCTTTCTTT.

The chain is built from TRBV28 and TRBJ1-2; TRBD1 might be the D (6 bases). Germline loops: CDR1 MDHEN, CDR2 SYDVKM. CDR3 length equals 14 residues. Trimming removed 8 bases at V and 2 bases at J, with 15 bases between. The CDR3 is CASGGAGENYGYTF. DNA of the CDR3: TGTGCCAGCGGGGGGGCGGGGGAGAACTATGGCTACACCTTC.

This clone was observed a handful of times. V usage is TRBV11-3 and J usage is TRBJ1-1; D unclear. Germline lookup yields CDR1 SGHNT and CDR2 YENEEA. V lost 6 bases and J lost 1, with 6 bases in between. The CDR3 is 12 amino acids. The DNA of the CDR3 is TGTGCCAGCAGGTTGCGGAACACTGAAGCTTTCTTT. The encoded protein is CASRLRNTEAFF.